The T cell receptor (beta chain) described here comes from a study of neurological immune-mediated disorders. TCRdb recomputed calls from the 5' RACE reads with MiXCR, one row per CDR3 protein. The sample lists more than 95,000 distinct CDR3 sequences, 9.5% to 14% seen once, with around 3.1% in the top ten. This clonotype was detected ten times or more. Documented time point: longitudinal time-point 3. In germline, CDR1 is SGHDT, CDR2 YYEEEE. The CDR3 is 14 residues long. The V end lost 1 base, the J end lost 4 bases, and 8 bases lay between the germline ends. Sequencing was carried out using PBMCs. This chain links TRBV5-6 with TRBJ2-2; D gene unclear. This clonotype was sampled from a female donor with HTLV-1-associated myelopathy (HAM/TSP). The CDR3, as DNA: TGTGCCAGCAGCTTGAAACAGATCACCGGGGAGCTGTTTTTT. This codes for CASSLKQITGELFF.